These 8 T cell receptor beta chains were all obtained from the same sample, sequenced in a study of regulatory T cells in long-lasting Graves disease. Time point reported: newly diagnosed GD, antithyroid drugs for less than 3 months. PBMCs were the source of the RNA used for TCR sequencing. CDR3-region Arm-PCR and iRepertoire HTBI primers produced the TCR beta libraries. A single record per CDR3 protein comes from TCRdb applying MiXCR to the multiplex PCR reads. The sample has 550,000 to 700,000 distinct CDR3 sequences, roughly 16% seen once. Another study also made use of these data, one on T cells in Graves' hyperthyroidism and ophthalmopathy.

Sequenced here: peripheral blood mononuclear cells (PBMCs), sampled at new diagnosis, from a patient treated with antithyroid drugs. These receptors were obtained from a man younger than 30 with Graves disease.

J is TRBJ2-7 and V is TRBV7-9; 9 bases match TRBD2. The CDR3 is made up of 13 amino acids. Per germline, CDR1 SEHNR and CDR2 FQNEAQ (reference sequence). V lost 10 bases and J lost 6; bases outside the gene matches: 10. CDR3 DNA sequence: TGTGCCATCGCACGGGCTAGCGGGATCGAGCAGTACTTC. Protein sequence: CAIARASGIEQYF.

The rearrangement uses TRBV18 and TRBJ2-7, with 11 bases that match TRBD2. V lost 3 bases to trimming and J lost 7 bases; unmatched junction nucleotides: 5. The CDR3 spans 14 residues. The germline V gene encodes CDR1 KGHSH and CDR2 LQKENI. In DNA, the CDR3 is TGTGCCAGCTCACCCGCACTAGCGGGAGAGGAGCAGTACTTC. It codes for CASSPALAGEEQYF.

The rearrangement links TRBV6-1 to TRBJ1-5; D is ambiguous. The CDR3 length is 14 residues. Germline CDR1 and CDR2: MNHNS and SASEGT. With 0 bases removed from V and 5 bases from J, the gap between germline ends came to 8 bases. Here the CDR3 DNA reads TGTGCCAGCAGTGAAGCGCCCGGGTATCAGCCCCAGCATTTT. Translated, it gives CASSEAPGYQPQHF.

This chain links TRBV5-6 with TRBJ1-5, with TRBD1 matching 8 bases. After removal of 2 bases from V and 5 bases from J, the junction contained 9 bases not matched to a gene. This CDR3 region has 16 residues. CDR1 is SGHDT and CDR2 is YYEEEE in the germline V gene. The CDR3 sequence is CASSFSGGGFDQPQHF. The CDR3 bases are TGTGCCAGCAGCTTTTCAGGGGGCGGTTTCGATCAGCCCCAGCATTTT.

This clonotype was counted at least ten times. CDR3 sequence: CAWSRGESGTEAFF. In DNA, the CDR3 is TGTGCCTGGAGTAGGGGGGAAAGTGGCACTGAAGCTTTCTTT. The V gene is TRBV30, the J gene TRBJ1-1, with D perhaps matching TRBD1 (6 bases). Trimming shortened V by 2 bases and J by 4 bases, and 14 bases separated the two germline ends. There are 14 residues in the CDR3. CDR1 and CDR2 (germline): GTSNPN, SVGIG (reference sequence). Full variable domain (missing parts from reference TRBV30 and TRBJ1-1): SQTIHQWPATLVQPVGSPLSLECTVEGTSNPNLYWYRQAAGRGLQLLFYSVGIGQISSEVPQNLSASRPQDRQFILSSKKLLLSDSGFYLCAWSRGESGTEAFFGQGTRLTVV.

This clonotype was found many times. The CDR3 DNA follows: TGCAGTGCTCCTCGGACTAGCGATGATACGCAGTATTTT. This codes for CSAPRTSDDTQYF. The V gene is TRBV20-1, the J gene TRBJ2-3; 9 bases map to TRBD2. CDR3 length equals 13 residues. The J segment lost 6 bases and the V segment lost 5 bases, leaving 6 bases of the junction unmatched. Germline CDR1 is DFQATT and CDR2 is SNEGSKA (reference sequence).

This chain uses TRBV2 with TRBJ2-7; D perhaps matches TRBD1 (5 bases). Trimming left V 8 bases short and J 3 bases short, with 11 bases between. The CDR3 is 12 amino acids. CDR1 is SNHLY and CDR2 is FYNNEI in the germline V gene. This CDR3 is CASGVGVYEQYF. In DNA form, the CDR3 reads TGTGCCAGCGGGGTAGGGGTCTACGAGCAGTACTTC.

The rearrangement links TRBV7-8 to TRBJ2-1, with 8 bases lining up with TRBD2. In germline, CDR1 is SGHVS, CDR2 FQNEAQ. Trimming took 8 bases from V and 6 from J; bases not matched to a gene: 21. CDR3 length: 18 residues. The CDR3 here is CASRFRGRGRQGTNEQFF. DNA of the CDR3: TGTGCCAGCCGTTTTAGGGGTCGCGGGAGGCAGGGCACCAATGAGCAGTTCTTC.